This record looks at one T cell receptor beta chain sequence and its context. The source of the sample is a study of blood T cell repertoires in COVID-19. Study summary: Donors in the United States, Italy and Spain gave samples during acute or convalescent COVID-19. Sources were T cells, B-cell-depleted T cells, or PBMCs; the material itself was cDNA or gDNA.

Trimming removed 0 bases at V and 8 bases at J, with 13 bases between. Germline V gives CDR1 SGHAT, CDR2 FQNNGV. CDR3 length equals 15 residues. As processed by the authors: Counts of nucleated cells, estimated from reference gene primer amplification, were obtained. The method was immunoSEQ multiplex PCR; TCRdb's version includes in-frame clones alone and lacks a portion of them. V and J calls plus clone size are reproduced from that table; the DNA served to infer D and trimming. The table includes about 200,000 clones, around 90% detected once. This chain uses TRBV11-2 with TRBJ1-4; D may be TRBD1 (5 bases). The sequence came from a man between 50 and 59 years old with acute or convalescent COVID-19. The sequencing sample was made of peripheral blood. The CDR3 bases are TGTGCCAGCAGCTTAGATCAGCAGGGTTGGGAAAAACTGTTTTTT. This translates into CASSLDQQGWEKLFF.